This is a list of T cell receptor beta chains from one sample in a study of blood T cell repertoires in COVID-19. Sequenced by immunoSEQ multiplex PCR; TCRdb stores in-frame clones only, minus some. The repertoire holds fewer than 200,000 clones, with approximately 74% as singletons. Input material: peripheral blood. The source of these receptors is a woman aged 80 or over with acute or convalescent COVID-19. Each CDR3 is given with its conserved first and last residue. The order of the fields is D gene, clone size, J gene, V gene, CDR3 protein, CDR3 DNA. D genes are given only for firm matches. Clone sizes are given selectively: once, few, many, or a class where the clone is expanded.

- | once | TRBJ1-5 | TRBV27 | CASSLLPGENQPQHF | TGTGCCAGCAGTTTATTGCCCGGGGAGAATCAGCCCCAGCATTTT
- | once | TRBJ2-3 | TRBV6-5 | CASRTTVNPTDTQYF | TGTGCCAGCAGGACTACAGTCAATCCCACAGATACGCAGTATTTT
- | - | TRBJ2-5 | TRBV3-1/TRBV3-2 | CASSQAQETQYF | TGTGCCAGCAGCCAGGCTCAAGAGACCCAGTACTTC
TRBD1 | - | TRBJ2-5 | TRBV18 | CASSRDVFGTGGAETQYF | TGTGCCAGCTCACGGGATGTCTTCGGGACAGGGGGCGCAGAGACCCAGTACTTC
- | once | TRBJ2-3 | TRBV3-1/TRBV3-2 | CASSERQVTDTQYF | TGTGCCAGCAGCGAGAGACAGGTAACAGATACGCAGTATTTT
- | once | TRBJ2-3 | TRBV4-2 | CASSQDTLVGGSTDTQYF | TGTGCCAGCAGCCAAGATACTCTAGTCGGTGGCAGCACAGATACGCAGTATTTT
- | few | TRBJ1-2 | TRBV3-1/TRBV3-2 | CASSPREGVHGYTF | TGTGCCAGCAGCCCGAGGGAGGGGGTTCATGGCTACACCTTC
- | - | TRBJ2-1 | TRBV20-1 | CSASTGKGDEQFF | TGCAGTGCTAGTACGGGTAAGGGAGATGAGCAGTTCTTC
- | once | TRBJ2-7 | TRBV11-2 | CASSLDTGVFYEQYF | TGTGCCAGCAGCTTAGATACGGGGGTATTCTACGAGCAGTACTTC
TRBD2 | - | TRBJ2-7 | TRBV27 | CASSLAAGYEQYF | TGTGCCAGCAGTTTGGCAGCGGGGTACGAGCAGTACTTC
- | few | TRBJ1-1 | TRBV30 | CAWSTGKYNTEAFF | TGTGCCTGGAGTACAGGGAAATACAACACTGAAGCTTTCTTT
- | once | TRBJ1-3 | TRBV10-3 | CAISVAGVDTIYF | TGTGCCATCAGTGTAGCAGGGGTGGACACCATATATTTT
- | - | TRBJ2-2 | TRBV6-6 | CASRIAEGGELFF | TGTGCCAGCAGGATAGCGGAGGGGGGGGAGCTGTTTTTT
TRBD2 | - | TRBJ2-1 | TRBV27 | CASSLGQRGDEQFF | TGTGCCAGCAGTTTAGGACAGCGGGGGGATGAGCAGTTCTTC
TRBD2 | - | TRBJ2-7 | TRBV6-5 | CATILAGGNEQYF | TGTGCCACTATACTAGCGGGAGGGAACGAGCAGTACTTC
- | - | TRBJ1-4 | TRBV29-1 | CSFSTNEKLFF | TGCAGCTTCTCAACTAATGAAAAACTGTTTTTT
- | - | TRBJ2-7 | TRBV27 | CASRLRGERNYEQYF | TGTGCCAGCAGACTGCGAGGAGAGAGAAACTACGAGCAGTACTTC
TRBD1 | - | TRBJ1-1 | TRBV18 | CASSPGQGASTEAFF | TGTGCCAGCTCACCAGGGCAGGGGGCTAGCACTGAAGCTTTCTTT
TRBD2 | - | TRBJ2-3 | TRBV7-2 | CASSQPRASGSLADTQYF | TGTGCCAGCAGCCAACCCCGCGCTAGCGGGAGTTTGGCAGATACGCAGTATTTT
- | - | TRBJ1-2 | TRBV7-2 | CASSLLNSGYTF | TGTGCCAGCAGCTTATTGAATAGTGGCTACACCTTC
- | - | TRBJ2-3 | TRBV30 | CAWSVGANADTQYF | TGTGCCTGGAGTGTAGGGGCTAATGCAGATACGCAGTATTTT
- | few | TRBJ1-5 | TRBV7-9 | CASSSSGTAGGPQHF | TGTGCCAGCAGCTCCTCGGGGACGGCGGGGGGACCCCAGCATTTT
- | - | TRBJ1-6 | TRBV4-3 | CASSQVTDSPLHF | TGCGCCAGCAGCCAGGTTACTGATTCACCCCTCCACTTT
TRBD1 | once | TRBJ2-7 | TRBV7-8 | CASSLTGTEIAEQYF | TGTGCCAGCTCTCTAACCGGGACAGAAATCGCCGAGCAGTACTTC
- | - | TRBJ2-1 | TRBV30 | CAWTPQVEQFF | TGTGCCTGGACCCCCCAGGTGGAGCAGTTCTTC
- | once | TRBJ1-1 | TRBV18 | CASSPDRRNTEAFF | TGTGCCAGCTCACCAGACAGGAGGAACACTGAAGCTTTCTTT